The present T cell receptor beta chain was sequenced within a study of memory CD4+ T cells and cytomegalovirus serostatus. The assay was immunoSEQ multiplex PCR, and TCRdb's table has in-frame clones only and misses some. The data show some 53,000 clones, around 80% seen once. The sort gate was single viable CD3+CD4+CD8-CD45RO+ cells for memory CD4+ T cells. The receptor comes from an adult in good health and CMV-seronegative. The specimen sequenced was memory CD4+ T cells from blood.

Written as DNA, the CDR3 is TGTGCCAGCAGCCAAGGGGGGGCGCGGACTGAAGCTTTCTTT. This gives the protein CASSQGGARTEAFF. The rearrangement links TRBV7-3 to TRBJ1-1, with D possibly matching TRBD1 (6 bases). Germline assignment: CDR1 SGHTA and CDR2 FQGTGA. The CDR3 loop spans 14 amino acids. Trimming stripped 5 bases from V and 5 bases from J, with 15 bases between.